Shown below are 22 T cell receptor beta chains from a single sample sequenced in a study of resident and recirculating memory T cells in vitiligo. The repertoire was sequenced with immunoSEQ multiplex PCR; TCRdb's copy has only in-frame clones and lacks some. The sample includes some 70,000 clones, about nine tenths of them seen just once. The sample consisted of blood. These receptors were collected from a male donor with vitiligo.

The rearrangement joins TRBV19 to TRBJ1-2, with 8 nucleotides matching TRBD1. The CDR3 runs to 16 residues. CDR1 is LNHDA, CDR2 SQIVND, per germline (reference sequence). V shed 5 bases, J shed 8 bases, and the junction held 16 bases outside the gene matches. In nucleotides, the CDR3 is TGTGCCAGTAGTGACAGGGGCGGCGACAGGGCACGCGGCTACACCTTC. The encoded protein is CASSDRGGDRARGYTF.

This sequence joins TRBV11-1 and TRBJ2-7; TRBD1 agrees at 7 bases. Per germline, CDR1 SGHAT and CDR2 FQDESV (reference sequence). Trimming cost V 2 bases and J 2 bases; bases outside gene matches: 3. This CDR3 contains 14 residues. DNA for the CDR3: TGTGCCAGCAGCTTAACCGGGACAGCCTACGAGCAGTACTTC. Its protein is CASSLTGTAYEQYF.

The chain employs TRBV19 and TRBJ1-1, with 9 bases that match TRBD1. The CDR3 totals 17 residues. V was clipped by 5 bases and J by 5 bases; unmatched bases: 15. Looked up from germline, CDR1 is LNHDA and CDR2 is SQIVND (reference sequence). The CDR3 sequence is CASSRTDRGLPGTEAFF. The CDR3 region has the DNA TGTGCCAGTAGTCGGACGGACAGGGGTCTACCGGGGACTGAAGCTTTCTTT.

This clone was detected once. The chain employs TRBV15 and TRBJ1-2, with D possibly matching TRBD1 (6 bases). Germline V gene data show CDR1 as LNHNV and CDR2 as YYDKDF (reference sequence). CDR3 length: 13 amino acids. V was cut by 8 bases and J by 4 bases, with 14 bases left in between. CDR3 coding DNA: TGTGCCACCTCCGCAGGGGCCCCCTATGGCTACACCTTC. It specifies CATSAGAPYGYTF. The full variable domain, with the rest looked up from reference TRBV15 and TRBJ1-2, is DAMVIQNPRYQVTQFGKPVTLSCSQTLNHNVMYWYQQKSSQAPKLLFHYYDKDFNNEADTPDNFQSRRPNTSFCFLDIRSPGLGDTAMYLCATSAGAPYGYTFGSGTRLTVV.

This chain connects TRBV7-8 to TRBJ1-1, with 9 bases aligning to TRBD1. The J segment lost 0 bases and the V segment lost 2 bases, leaving 7 bases of the junction unmatched. The CDR3 is made up of 17 amino acids. Germline V lookup: CDR1 SGHVS, CDR2 FQNEAQ. Here the CDR3 DNA reads TGTGCCAGCAGCTTAAGGACAGGGGTAGGCATGAACACTGAAGCTTTCTTT. Its translation: CASSLRTGVGMNTEAFF. Complete variable domain (other parts from reference TRBV7-8 and TRBJ1-1): GAGVSQSPRYKVAKRGQDVALRCDPISGHVSLFWYQQALGQGPEFLTYFQNEAQLDKSGLPSDRFFAERPEGSVSTLKIQRTQQEDSAVYLCASSLRTGVGMNTEAFFGQGTRLTVV.

The chain joins TRBV4-2 to TRBJ2-3; 7 bases match TRBD1. The V and J ends lost 5 bases and 3 bases, in that order; junction bases with no gene match: 11. Germline V gene lookup returns CDR1 LGHNA and CDR2 YNFKEQ. The CDR3 is 16 residues long. The CDR3 DNA sequence: TGTGCCAGCAGCGCCAGAGCGCCAGGGGGTACAGATACGCAGTATTTT. Its translation is CASSARAPGGTDTQYF.

The rearrangement links TRBV19 to TRBJ1-4; D uncertain. This CDR3 spans 14 amino acids. CDR1 is LNHDA and CDR2 is SQIVND in the germline V gene (reference sequence). V lost 4 bases and J lost 0, with 6 bases in between. CDR3 nucleotide sequence: TGTGCCAGTAGTAGAGGGACAACTAATGAAAAACTGTTTTTT. It encodes CASSRGTTNEKLFF.

The V and J genes are TRBV10-3 and TRBJ1-6; possible D gene TRBD1, 6 bases. In germline, CDR1 is ENHRY, CDR2 SYGVKD. Trimming took off 0 bases at V and 6 bases at J, with 15 bases between the two ends. The CDR3 sequence is 17 residues long. CDR3: CAISESSWGQRNSPLHF. DNA for the CDR3: TGTGCCATCAGTGAGTCAAGTTGGGGACAACGTAATTCACCCCTCCACTTT.

The V gene is TRBV11-3, the J gene TRBJ2-3, with D perhaps TRBD2 (5 bases). In germline, CDR1 is SGHNT, CDR2 YENEEA. Between the trimmed V and J ends, which lost 3 bases and 3 bases, there was a span of 10 bases. The CDR3 contains 14 residues. This chain's CDR3 is CASSFSLETDTQYF. The CDR3 DNA reads TGTGCCAGCAGCTTTTCACTAGAGACAGATACGCAGTATTTT. The full variable domain, its missing parts supplied by reference TRBV11-3 and TRBJ2-3, is EAGVVQSPRYKIIEKKQPVAFWCNPISGHNTLYWYLQNLGQGPELLIRYENEEAVDDSQLPKDRFSAERLKGVDSTLKIQPAELGDSAVYLCASSFSLETDTQYFGPGTRLTVL.

This chain links TRBV6-5 with TRBJ2-3; TRBD2 agrees at 9 bases. The trim removed 2 bases at V and 5 bases at J, leaving 5 bases unmatched. Germline V gene sequence: CDR1 MNHEY, CDR2 SVGAGI. This CDR3 is built from 15 residues. The CDR3 loop reads CASSYGRGGRDTQYF. The CDR3 nucleotides read TGTGCCAGCAGTTACGGGCGGGGGGGCCGAGATACGCAGTATTTT.

This clone appeared a single time. This chain joins TRBV5-8 and TRBJ1-2; tentatively, D is TRBD1 (6 bases). Germline lookup yields CDR1 SGHTS and CDR2 YDEGEE. This CDR3 is 13 amino acids long. V was pared by 0 bases and J by 8 bases, with 11 bases between. The DNA for the CDR3 is TGTGCCAGCAGCTTGGACAGGGTAAAAGGCTACACCTTC. This codes for CASSLDRVKGYTF.

In this sample, this clone turned up many times. V is TRBV15 and J is TRBJ2-7; a possible D gene is TRBD2 (6 bases). The CDR3 extends over 15 amino acids. Trimming took off 1 base at V and 2 bases at J, with 12 bases between the two ends. The germline V gene has CDR1 LNHNV and CDR2 YYDKDF (reference sequence). Here the CDR3 reads CATSRGPGLPYEQYF. The DNA for the CDR3 is TGTGCCACCAGCAGAGGACCGGGACTTCCCTACGAGCAGTACTTC.

The genes are TRBV7-3 and TRBJ1-1; D remains unclear. Trimming stripped 2 bases from V and 5 bases from J, with 12 bases between. This CDR3 contains 14 residues. The germline V gene has CDR1 SGHTA and CDR2 FQGTGA. CDR3 protein: CASSLGYQRTEAFF. As DNA, the CDR3 is TGTGCCAGCAGCTTAGGTTACCAGAGGACTGAAGCTTTCTTT. The full variable domain, completed using reference TRBV7-3 and TRBJ1-1, is GAGVSQTPSNKVTEKGKYVELRCDPISGHTALYWYRQSLGQGPEFLIYFQGTGAADDSGLPNDRFFAVRPEGSVSTLKIQRTERGDSAVYLCASSLGYQRTEAFFGQGTRLTVV.

This chain links TRBV7-2 with TRBJ2-1; no firm D call. Germline V gene data show CDR1 as SGHTA and CDR2 as FQGNSA. This CDR3 comprises 14 residues. The germline V and J ends were trimmed by 4 bases and 2 bases, with 9 bases remaining between them. CDR3 protein: CASSSLRAYNEQFF. Written as DNA, the CDR3 is TGTGCCAGCAGCTCCCTGCGAGCCTACAATGAGCAGTTCTTC.

The chain couples TRBV5-1 to TRBJ1-1; TRBD1 matches 7 bases. Germline-derived CDR1 and CDR2 are SGHRS and YFSETQ. J lost 6 bases, V lost 3 bases, and 11 bases had no gene match. The CDR3 has 15 residues. CDR3 DNA sequence: TGCGCCAGCAGCTACGTACCAGGGGGTCGGTCTGAAGCTTTCTTT. It encodes CASSYVPGGRSEAFF. The variable domain in full, completed from reference TRBV5-1 and TRBJ1-1, reads KAGVTQTPRYLIKTRGQQVTLSCSPISGHRSVSWYQQTPGQGLQFLFEYFSETQRNKGNFPGRFSGRQFSNSRSEMNVSTLELGDSALYLCASSYVPGGRSEAFFGQGTRLTVV.

The CDR3 DNA is TGCAGCGTTGAAGATCACACAGGGAACTATGGCTACACCTTC. This encodes CSVEDHTGNYGYTF. The J gene is TRBJ1-2, the V gene TRBV29-1; D perhaps matches TRBD1 (6 bases). The germline V gene has CDR1 SQVTM and CDR2 ANQGSEA. Trimming removed 0 bases from V and 2 bases from J, with 10 bases in between. The length of the CDR3 is 14 residues.

V gene TRBV10-2 combines with J gene TRBJ1-3, with D hard to call. V was shortened by 3 bases and J by 4 bases, with 7 bases between the two germline ends. Germline CDR1 WSHSY, CDR2 SAAADI. The CDR3 contains 13 residues. CDR3 in DNA: TGCGCCAGCAGTGAATCCCAGGGAAACACCATATATTTT. It yields the protein CASSESQGNTIYF.

This clone was detected a few times. The chain employs TRBV7-9 and TRBJ2-5; TRBD2 matches at 10 bases. Germline CDR1 reads SEHNR; CDR2 reads FQNEAQ (reference sequence). Trimming removed 7 bases from V and 5 bases from J; junction bases left unmatched: 13. The CDR3 totals 16 residues. CDR3 region: CASTLGLAEGGETQYF. As DNA, the CDR3 is TGTGCCAGCACTCTAGGACTAGCGGAGGGGGGGGAGACCCAGTACTTC.

The chain joins TRBV29-1 to TRBJ2-1, with 8 bases lining up with TRBD2. Germline trimming cut 4 bases from V and 7 bases from J; bases unmatched to any gene: 9. From germline, CDR1 is SQVTM and CDR2 ANQGSEA. This CDR3 region has 14 residues. The chain's CDR3 is CSVALRGTRNEQFF. CDR3 DNA: TGCAGCGTTGCTCTCCGAGGGACTAGAAATGAGCAGTTCTTC.

The chain couples TRBV4-2 to TRBJ2-7; 10 positions agree with TRBD1. The ends lost 0 bases at V and 4 bases at J; junction bases unmatched: 6. This CDR3 region has 16 residues. Germline values: CDR1 LGHNA, CDR2 YNFKEQ. For the CDR3, the DNA is TGTGCCAGCAGCCAAGACGAGGACAGGGGGTTGTACGAGCAGTACTTC. Its translation is CASSQDEDRGLYEQYF.

This sequence joins TRBV6-1 and TRBJ1-1; D is unresolved. Germline V gives CDR1 MNHNS, CDR2 SASEGT. The CDR3 extends over 11 amino acids. V was trimmed by 10 bases and J by 2 bases, leaving 8 bases between them. This CDR3 reads CATVFNTEAFF. For the CDR3, the DNA is TGTGCCACGGTTTTCAACACTGAAGCTTTCTTT.

The chain has TRBV11-2 and TRBJ2-2, with 7 bases aligning to TRBD2. CDR1 SGHAT and CDR2 FQNNGV come from the germline V gene. With 5 bases clipped from V and 6 bases from J, the junction kept 15 bases outside the gene matches. The CDR3 consists of 17 residues. The CDR3 bases are TGTGCCAGCAGCCACTGGGGTACGGGGGGTCGGGCCGGGGAGCTGTTTTTT. Protein product: CASSHWGTGGRAGELFF.